This TCR beta chain was captured in a study of shared clonotypes between healthy human individuals. Libraries were prepared by immunoSEQ multiplex PCR; TCRdb keeps only in-frame clonotypes and omits some of them. The table records around 1,100,000 clones, around 77% of them present only once. This clone appeared a single time. This may be a read error, as it is one base from a much larger clone. Sequencing used memory CD4+ T cells from PBMCs. Indicated subset: CD45RA-negative fraction. The sequence came from a young man in good health. Some clones in this sample may be carry-over from other donors' samples.

DNA for the CDR3: TGTGCCAGCAGTCCCAGCACAGATACGCAGTATTTT. It yields the protein CASSPSTDTQYF. V usage is TRBV2 and J usage is TRBJ2-3; D is undetermined. CDR1 and CDR2 from the germline V gene are SNHLY and FYNNEI. CDR3 length: 12 residues. V was clipped by 5 bases and J by 0 bases, with 3 bases between them.